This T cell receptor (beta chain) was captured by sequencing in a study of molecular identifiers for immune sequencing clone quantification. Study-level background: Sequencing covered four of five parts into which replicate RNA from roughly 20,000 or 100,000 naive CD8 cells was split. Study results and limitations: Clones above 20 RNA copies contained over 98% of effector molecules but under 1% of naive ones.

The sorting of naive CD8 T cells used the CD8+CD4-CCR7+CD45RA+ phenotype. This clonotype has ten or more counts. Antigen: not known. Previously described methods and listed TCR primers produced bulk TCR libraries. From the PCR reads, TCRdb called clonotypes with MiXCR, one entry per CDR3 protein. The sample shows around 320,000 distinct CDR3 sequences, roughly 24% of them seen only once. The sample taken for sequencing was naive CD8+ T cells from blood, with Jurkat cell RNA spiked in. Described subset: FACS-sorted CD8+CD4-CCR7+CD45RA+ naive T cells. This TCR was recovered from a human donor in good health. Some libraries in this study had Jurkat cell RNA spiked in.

The CDR3 sequence is CARGQGAHEQYF. The CDR3 nucleotides are TGTGCCAGGGGACAGGGGGCCCACGAGCAGTACTTC. The chain uses TRBV2 and TRBJ2-7; 12 bases agree with TRBD1. Germline V gives CDR1 SNHLY, CDR2 FYNNEI. V dropped 9 bases and J dropped 5; count of bases not matched to a gene: 2. CDR3 length: 12 amino acids.